This TCR beta chain was identified in a study of T cell responses to AZD1222 COVID-19 vaccine. General study points: All repertoire sampling was performed exclusively after the peak T cell response. Possibly, clonal diversity was underestimated; donors were largely white British and included more females. Receipt of two AZD1222 doses was followed by a rise in Spike-specific TCR breadth and depth.

CDR1 is MNHNS and CDR2 is SASEGT in the germline V gene. Trimming pared 1 base from V and 5 bases from J, leaving 15 bases between. The CDR3 runs to 17 residues. The table came from immunoSEQ multiplex PCR; TCRdb's copy has only in-frame clones and leaves some out. The data hold 65,000 to 85,000 clones, with around 88% observed a single time. Concerning this clone itself: Its antigen is not known.

The gene calls are TRBV6-1 and TRBJ1-6; maybe TRBD1 (5 bases). The clonotype comes from an adult who received the MenACWY meningococcal vaccine as a control. Material: peripheral blood, obtained 28 days after the second dose of the MenACWY control vaccine. The CDR3 region is CASSEVGGSGDNSPLHF. The CDR3 DNA follows: TGTGCCAGCAGTGAAGTTGGGGGGAGCGGTGATAATTCACCCCTCCACTTT.